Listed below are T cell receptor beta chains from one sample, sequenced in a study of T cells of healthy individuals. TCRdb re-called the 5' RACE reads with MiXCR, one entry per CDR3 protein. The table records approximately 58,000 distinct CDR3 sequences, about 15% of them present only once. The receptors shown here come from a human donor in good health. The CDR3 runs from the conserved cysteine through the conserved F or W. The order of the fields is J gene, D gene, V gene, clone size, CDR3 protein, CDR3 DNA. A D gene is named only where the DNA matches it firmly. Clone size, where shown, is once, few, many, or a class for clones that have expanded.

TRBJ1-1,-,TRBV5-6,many,CASSARFEAFF,TGTGCCAGCAGCGCGAGGTTTGAAGCTTTCTTT
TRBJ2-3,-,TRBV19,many,CARTGTGNKRADTQYF,TGTGCTCGAACCGGGACCGGGAATAAACGGGCAGATACGCAGTATTTT
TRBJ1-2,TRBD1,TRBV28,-,CASSLQSGGASGYTF,TGTGCCAGCAGTTTACAATCAGGGGGCGCTTCCGGCTACACCTTC
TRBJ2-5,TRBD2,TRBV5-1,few,CASSLSQTSSKETQYF,TGCGCCAGCAGCTTATCTCAGACTAGCAGCAAAGAGACCCAGTACTTC
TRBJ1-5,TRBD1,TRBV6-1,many,CASSTRKGAGQPQHF,TGTGCCAGCAGCACACGAAAGGGGGCCGGACAGCCCCAGCATTTT
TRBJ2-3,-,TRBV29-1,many,CSVAVLPTDTQYF,TGCAGCGTAGCGGTTCTACCCACAGATACGCAGTATTTT
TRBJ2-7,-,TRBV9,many,CASSTRPYEQYF,TGTGCCAGCAGCACTCGTCCCTACGAGCAGTACTTC
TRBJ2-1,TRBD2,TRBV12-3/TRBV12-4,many,CASSLAASGGHEQFF,TGTGCCAGCAGTTTAGCCGCTAGCGGCGGGCATGAGCAGTTCTTC
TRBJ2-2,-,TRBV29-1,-,CGVDKGNTGELFF,TGCGGCGTTGATAAGGGGAACACCGGGGAGCTGTTTTTT
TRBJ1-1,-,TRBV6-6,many,CASSYHREGTEAFF,TGTGCCAGCAGTTACCACAGGGAAGGGACTGAAGCTTTCTTT
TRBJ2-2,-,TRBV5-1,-,CASSLLTGGTGELFF,TGCGCCAGCAGCCTACTGACCGGTGGGACCGGGGAGCTGTTTTTT
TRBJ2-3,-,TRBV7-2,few,CASSLVGSGGGLSDTQYF,TGTGCCAGCAGCTTAGTCGGGAGTGGGGGCGGTTTATCAGATACGCAGTATTTT
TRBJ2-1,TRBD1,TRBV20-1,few,CSAGGTGFADEQFF,TGCAGTGCAGGGGGGACAGGGTTTGCCGATGAGCAGTTCTTC
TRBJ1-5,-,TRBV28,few,CASSLRVGVNQPQHF,TGTGCCAGCAGTTTAAGGGTGGGGGTTAATCAGCCCCAGCATTTT
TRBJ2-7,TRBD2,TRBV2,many,CASSPFSGRGEQYF,TGTGCCAGCAGTCCCTTTTCTGGGAGGGGCGAGCAGTACTTC
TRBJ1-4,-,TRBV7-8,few,CASSLYPPEGNEKLFF,TGTGCCAGCAGCTTATACCCTCCGGAGGGTAATGAAAAACTGTTTTTT
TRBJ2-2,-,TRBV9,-,CASSASGTPNTGELFF,TGTGCCAGCAGCGCCTCCGGCACACCAAACACCGGGGAGCTGTTTTTT
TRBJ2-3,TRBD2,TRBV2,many,CASSVGTTGGPDTQYF,TGTGCCAGCAGCGTTGGGACTACCGGAGGCCCAGATACGCAGTATTTT
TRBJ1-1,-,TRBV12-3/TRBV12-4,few,CASSSTGGNTEAFF,TGTGCCAGCAGTTCGACAGGAGGGAACACTGAAGCTTTCTTT
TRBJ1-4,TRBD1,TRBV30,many,CAWRPGTVRMGLFF,TGTGCCTGGAGACCGGGGACAGTCAGAATGGGTCTGTTTTTT
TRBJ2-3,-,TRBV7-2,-,CASRSGERRGTDTQYF,TGTGCCAGCAGGTCAGGGGAGCGGAGGGGGACAGATACGCAGTATTTT
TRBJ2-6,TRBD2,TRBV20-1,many,CSAALAGVTGANVLTF,TGCAGTGCGGCACTAGCGGGAGTAACAGGGGCCAACGTCCTGACTTTC
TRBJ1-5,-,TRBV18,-,CASSPSGKDQPQHF,TGTGCCAGCTCACCTTCAGGGAAGGATCAGCCCCAGCATTTT
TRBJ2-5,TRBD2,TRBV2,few,CASSPRTSGAETQYF,TGTGCCAGCAGTCCGAGGACTAGCGGGGCAGAGACCCAGTACTTC
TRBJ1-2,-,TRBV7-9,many,CASTQSGARDYGYTF,TGTGCCAGCACCCAATCGGGGGCGCGCGACTATGGCTACACCTTC
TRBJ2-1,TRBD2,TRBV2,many,CASSETFRTSAEQFF,TGTGCCAGCAGTGAAACATTCCGGACTAGCGCCGAGCAGTTCTTC
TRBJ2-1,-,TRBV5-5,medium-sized,CASSLGQRSYNEQFF,TGTGCCAGCAGCTTGGGCCAGCGGTCCTACAATGAGCAGTTCTTC
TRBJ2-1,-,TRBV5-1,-,CASQPQAISYNEQFF,TGCGCCAGCCAGCCCCAGGCGATCTCCTACAATGAGCAGTTCTTC
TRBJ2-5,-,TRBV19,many,CASRNTLDLQETQYF,TGTGCCAGTAGGAACACACTAGACCTCCAAGAGACCCAGTACTTC
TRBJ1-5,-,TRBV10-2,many,CASSVRASNQPQHF,TGCGCCAGCAGTGTGCGGGCTAGCAATCAGCCCCAGCATTTT
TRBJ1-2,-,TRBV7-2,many,CASSRGAQGGYTF,TGTGCCAGCAGTCGGGGGGCCCAGGGCGGCTACACCTTC
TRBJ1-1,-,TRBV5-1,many,CASSSQANTEAFF,TGCGCCAGCAGCTCCCAGGCTAACACTGAAGCTTTCTTT
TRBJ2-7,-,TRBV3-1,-,CASSQDRRVGYEQYF,TGTGCCAGCAGCCAAGATCGACGGGTGGGGTACGAGCAGTACTTC
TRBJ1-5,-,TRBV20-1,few,CSARGAGEHQPQHF,TGCAGTGCTAGAGGCGCAGGTGAACATCAGCCCCAGCATTTT
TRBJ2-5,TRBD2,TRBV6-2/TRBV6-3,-,CASSETSGNQETQYF,TGTGCCAGCAGTGAGACTAGCGGGAACCAAGAGACCCAGTACTTC
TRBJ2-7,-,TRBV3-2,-,CASSAPGRNSYEQYF,TGTGCCAGCAGCGCCCCGGGACGGAACTCCTACGAGCAGTACTTC
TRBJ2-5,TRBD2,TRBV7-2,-,CASSPSGSGLRETQYF,TGTGCCAGCAGCCCTAGCGGGAGCGGGCTGAGGGAGACCCAGTACTTC
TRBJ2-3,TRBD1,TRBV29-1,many,CSVPRGSGTGMATDTQYF,TGCAGCGTTCCCAGAGGCTCAGGGACAGGGATGGCCACAGATACGCAGTATTTT
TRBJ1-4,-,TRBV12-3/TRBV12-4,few,CASSLRTGPNEKLFF,TGTGCCAGCAGTCTCCGAACTGGTCCCAATGAAAAACTGTTTTTT
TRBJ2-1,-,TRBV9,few,CASSASLLAAEQFF,TGTGCCAGCAGCGCCTCCTTGCTAGCAGCTGAGCAGTTCTTC
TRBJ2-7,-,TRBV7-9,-,CASGQYEQYF,TGTGCCAGCGGACAGTACGAGCAGTACTTC
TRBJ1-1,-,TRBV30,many,CAWIGGFIPEAFF,TGTGCCTGGATCGGGGGGTTTATCCCTGAAGCTTTCTTT
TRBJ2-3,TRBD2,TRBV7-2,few,CASSPGSGSLDTQYF,TGTGCCAGCAGCCCCGGTAGCGGGAGTTTGGATACGCAGTATTTT